The present entry profiles one T cell receptor beta chain with its context. The antigen it binds to is not known. The input lacks base qualities; no much larger clone sits a single base away. Samples from volunteer blood donors who had recovered from COVID-19 were contributed by a second Seattle source. Whole blood was collected in K2EDTA tubes by collaborating institutions according to the institutions' own protocols. Collaborator samples were shipped for TCRbeta analysis as frozen whole blood, isolated PBMCs, or DNA extracted from either sample type. CDR1 SGDLS and CDR2 YYNGEE were looked up in the germline V gene. CDR3 length: 19 amino acids, cysteine to phenylalanine. Of the read, only the CDR3 DNA is kept; its 57 bases are in frame from base 1. Trimming leaves V shorter by 3 bases and J shorter by 1 base, with the junction holding 15 bases beyond the gene matches. These data come from a study of blood T cell repertoires in COVID-19 (TCRdb year 2020). About the investigation overall: Samples from collaborators originated in the United States, Italy and Spain and spanned both the acute and convalescent phases of COVID-19. The material from the prospective study consisted of cDNA or gDNA derived from T cells, B-cell-depleted T cells, or PBMCs. Subjects who had been exposed to COVID-19, were actively infected with it, or had recovered from it provided the deeply sampled blood TCRbeta repertoires that made up the dataset. The repertoires were made available in a free public database intended to serve as a resource for research on the immune response to SARS-CoV-2. Samples were obtained from the ongoing ImmuneRACE study (first 160 participants) and from roughly 1,300 subjects provided by 6 global collaborators. Sample metadata almost always included a de-identified subject ID, COVID-19 status, age in years and sex. HLA class I and class II types, where available, came from metadata supplied by the sample provider rather than from assay-based typing.

TCRbeta CDR3 regions were amplified from genomic DNA using the immunoSEQ Assay, a bias-controlled multiplex PCR. The authors' analysis ran thus. The number of nucleated cells in each sample was estimated by amplification of reference gene primers within the assay. To quantify the absolute abundance of each unique TCRbeta CDR3 rearrangement, sequence reads were collapsed and filtered. Productive Simpson clonality was computed per sample as the square root of Simpson's diversity index over productive rearrangements. TCRdb took this table from immuneACCESS and kept in-frame rearrangements with V and J called. Such tables lack part of the clones; where checked against another copy, unresolved V genes explain under half of the gap, and the rest is unexplained. The D gene and trimming were derived from the DNA, and the V and J assignments and clone size from that table. Recorded for this sample are roughly 170,000 clones; about 85% of them occurred a single time. The ten biggest clones cover about 1.2% of the sample.

Study-wide conclusions, independent of this receptor: The amount of clinical and demographic metadata varied by source and participant and was provided uncurated.

Sequencing was carried out using peripheral blood. Recombination joined TRBV9 with TRBJ1-2, with 10 bases matching TRBD1. The clonotype comes from a man between 60 and 75 years old who had recovered from COVID-19. The DNA reads as follows: TGTGCCAGCAGCGCTACTAGCGACAGGGGGCGCGGAAATAACTATGGCTACACCTTC. Its protein product is CASSATSDRGRGNNYGYTF.